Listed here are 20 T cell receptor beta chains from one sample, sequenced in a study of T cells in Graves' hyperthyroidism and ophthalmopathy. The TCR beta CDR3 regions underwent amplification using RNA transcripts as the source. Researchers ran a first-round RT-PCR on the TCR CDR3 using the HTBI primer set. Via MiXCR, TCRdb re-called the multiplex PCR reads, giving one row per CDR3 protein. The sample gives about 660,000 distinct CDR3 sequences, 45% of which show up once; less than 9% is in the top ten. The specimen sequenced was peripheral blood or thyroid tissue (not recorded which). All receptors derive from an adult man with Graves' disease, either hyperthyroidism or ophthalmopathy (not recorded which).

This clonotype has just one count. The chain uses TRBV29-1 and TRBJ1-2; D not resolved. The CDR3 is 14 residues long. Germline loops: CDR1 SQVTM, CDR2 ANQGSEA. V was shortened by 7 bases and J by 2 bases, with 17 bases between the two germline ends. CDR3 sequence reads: CSASSENSNYGYTF. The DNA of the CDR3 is TGCAGCGCCAGCAGTGAGAACAGCAACTATGGCTACACCTTC.

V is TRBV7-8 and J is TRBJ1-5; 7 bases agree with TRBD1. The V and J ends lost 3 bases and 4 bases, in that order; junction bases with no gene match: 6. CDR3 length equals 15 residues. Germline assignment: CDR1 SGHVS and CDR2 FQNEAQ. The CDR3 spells CASSFIQGFNQPQHF. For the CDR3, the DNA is TGTGCCAGCAGCTTTATACAGGGGTTTAATCAGCCCCAGCATTTT.

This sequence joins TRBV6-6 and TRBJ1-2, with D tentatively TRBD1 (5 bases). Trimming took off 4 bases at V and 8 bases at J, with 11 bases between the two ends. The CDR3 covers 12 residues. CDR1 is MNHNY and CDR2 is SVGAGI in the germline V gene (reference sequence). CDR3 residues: CASSWGDGGYTF. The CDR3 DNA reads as TGTGCCAGCAGTTGGGGGGATGGCGGCTACACCTTC.

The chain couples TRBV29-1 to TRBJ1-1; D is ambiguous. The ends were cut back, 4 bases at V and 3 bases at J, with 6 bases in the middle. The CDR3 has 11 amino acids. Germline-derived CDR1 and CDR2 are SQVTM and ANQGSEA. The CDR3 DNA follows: TGCAGCGTTGGGACCTACACTGAAGCTTTCTTT. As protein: CSVGTYTEAFF.

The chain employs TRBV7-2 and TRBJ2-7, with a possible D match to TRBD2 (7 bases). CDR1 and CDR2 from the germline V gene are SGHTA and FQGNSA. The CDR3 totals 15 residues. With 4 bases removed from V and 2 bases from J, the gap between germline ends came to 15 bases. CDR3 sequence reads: CASSYNEGGAYEQYF. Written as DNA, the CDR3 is TGTGCCAGCAGCTATAACGAGGGGGGGGCCTACGAGCAGTACTTC. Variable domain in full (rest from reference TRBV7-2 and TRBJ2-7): GAGVSQSPSNKVTEKGKDVELRCDPISGHTALYWYRQSLGQGLEFLIYFQGNSAPDKSGLPSDRFSAERTGGSVSTLTIQRTQQEDSAVYLCASSYNEGGAYEQYFGPGTRLTVT.

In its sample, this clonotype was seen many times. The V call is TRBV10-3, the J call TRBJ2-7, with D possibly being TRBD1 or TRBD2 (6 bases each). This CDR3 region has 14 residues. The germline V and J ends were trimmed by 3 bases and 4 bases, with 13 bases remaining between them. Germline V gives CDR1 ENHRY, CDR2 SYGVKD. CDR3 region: CAISDVGGRYEQYF. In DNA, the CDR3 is TGTGCCATCAGTGATGTAGGGGGGCGATACGAGCAGTACTTC.

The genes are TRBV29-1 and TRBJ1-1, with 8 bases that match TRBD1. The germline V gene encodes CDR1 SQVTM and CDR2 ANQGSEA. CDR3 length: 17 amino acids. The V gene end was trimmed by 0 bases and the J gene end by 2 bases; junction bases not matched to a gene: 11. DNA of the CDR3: TGCAGCGTTGAAGATACGAGACAGGGGCAGCTAAACACTGAAGCTTTCTTT. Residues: CSVEDTRQGQLNTEAFF.

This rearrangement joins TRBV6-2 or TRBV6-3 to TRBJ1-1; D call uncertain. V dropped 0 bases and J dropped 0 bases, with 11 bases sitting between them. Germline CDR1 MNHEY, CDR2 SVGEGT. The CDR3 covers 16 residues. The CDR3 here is CASSYSGYDLNTEAFF. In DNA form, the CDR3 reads TGTGCCAGCAGTTACTCGGGGTACGATTTGAACACTGAAGCTTTCTTT.

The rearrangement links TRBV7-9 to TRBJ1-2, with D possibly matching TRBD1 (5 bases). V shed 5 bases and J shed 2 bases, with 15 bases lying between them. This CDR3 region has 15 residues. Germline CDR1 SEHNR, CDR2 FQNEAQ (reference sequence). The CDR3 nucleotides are TGTGCCAGCAGCCCGCCGGGGGGGTTAAACTATGGCTACACCTTC. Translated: CASSPPGGLNYGYTF.

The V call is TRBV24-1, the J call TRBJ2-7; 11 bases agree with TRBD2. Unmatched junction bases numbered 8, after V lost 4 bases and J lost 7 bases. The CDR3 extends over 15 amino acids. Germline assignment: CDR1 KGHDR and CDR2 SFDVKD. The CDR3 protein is CATSEGLAGGSEQYF. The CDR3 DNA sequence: TGTGCCACCAGTGAAGGGCTAGCGGGAGGCAGTGAGCAGTACTTC.

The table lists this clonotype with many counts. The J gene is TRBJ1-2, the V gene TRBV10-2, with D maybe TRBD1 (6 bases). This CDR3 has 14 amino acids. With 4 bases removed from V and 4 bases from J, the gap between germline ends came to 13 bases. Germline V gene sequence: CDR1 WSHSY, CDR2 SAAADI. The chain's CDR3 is CASSVQGLSYGYTF. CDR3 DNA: TGCGCCAGCAGTGTGCAGGGGCTATCCTATGGCTACACCTTC.

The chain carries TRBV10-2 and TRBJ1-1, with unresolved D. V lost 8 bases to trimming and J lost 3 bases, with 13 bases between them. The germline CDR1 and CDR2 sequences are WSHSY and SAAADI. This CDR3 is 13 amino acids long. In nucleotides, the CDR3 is TGCGCCAGCGGTACAGTCGAATACACTGAAGCTTTCTTT. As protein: CASGTVEYTEAFF.

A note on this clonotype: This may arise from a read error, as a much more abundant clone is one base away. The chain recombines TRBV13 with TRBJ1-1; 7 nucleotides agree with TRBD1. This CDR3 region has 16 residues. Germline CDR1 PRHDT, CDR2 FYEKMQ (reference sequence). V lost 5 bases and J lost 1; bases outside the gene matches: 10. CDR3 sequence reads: CASSGRDGTANTEAFF. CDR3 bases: TGTGCCAGCAGCGGTCGAGATGGGACAGCGAACACTGAAGCTTTCTTT.

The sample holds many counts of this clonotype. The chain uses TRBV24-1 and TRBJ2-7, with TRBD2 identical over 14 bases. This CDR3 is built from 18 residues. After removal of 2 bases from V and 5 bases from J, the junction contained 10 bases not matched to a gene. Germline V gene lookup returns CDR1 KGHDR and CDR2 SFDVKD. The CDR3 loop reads CATSDSIGTSGSYDEQYF. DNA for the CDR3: TGTGCCACCAGTGATTCCATTGGGACTAGCGGGAGTTACGACGAGCAGTACTTC.

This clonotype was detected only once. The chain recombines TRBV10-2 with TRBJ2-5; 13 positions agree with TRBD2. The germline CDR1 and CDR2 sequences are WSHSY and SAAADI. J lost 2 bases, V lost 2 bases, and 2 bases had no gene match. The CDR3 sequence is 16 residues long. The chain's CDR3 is CASSEGLAGDQETQYF. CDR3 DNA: TGCGCCAGCAGTGAGGGACTAGCGGGAGATCAAGAGACCCAGTACTTC.

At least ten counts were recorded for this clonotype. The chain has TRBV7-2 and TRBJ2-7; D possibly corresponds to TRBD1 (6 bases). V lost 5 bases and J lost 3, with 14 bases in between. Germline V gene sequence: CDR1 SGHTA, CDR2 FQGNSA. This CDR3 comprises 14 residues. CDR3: CASSTRQAVYEQYF. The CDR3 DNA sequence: TGTGCCAGCAGCACCCGACAGGCCGTCTACGAGCAGTACTTC.

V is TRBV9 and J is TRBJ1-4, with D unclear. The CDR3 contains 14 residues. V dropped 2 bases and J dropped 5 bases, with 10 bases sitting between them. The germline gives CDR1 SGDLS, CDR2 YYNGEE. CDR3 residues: CASSVKGGNEKLFF. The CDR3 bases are TGTGCCAGCAGCGTTAAAGGTGGCAATGAAAAACTGTTTTTT. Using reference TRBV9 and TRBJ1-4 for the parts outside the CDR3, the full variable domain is DSGVTQTPKHLITATGQRVTLRCSPRSGDLSVYWYQQSLDQGLQFLIQYYNGEERAKGNILERFSAQQFPDLHSELNLSSLELGDSALYFCASSVKGGNEKLFFGSGTQLSVL.

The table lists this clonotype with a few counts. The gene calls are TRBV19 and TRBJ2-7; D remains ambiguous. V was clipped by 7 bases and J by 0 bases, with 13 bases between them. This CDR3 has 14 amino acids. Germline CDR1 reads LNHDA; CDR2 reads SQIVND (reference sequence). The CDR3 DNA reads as TGTGCCAGTAAGCCACAAACCTTCTCCTACGAGCAGTACTTC. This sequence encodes CASKPQTFSYEQYF.

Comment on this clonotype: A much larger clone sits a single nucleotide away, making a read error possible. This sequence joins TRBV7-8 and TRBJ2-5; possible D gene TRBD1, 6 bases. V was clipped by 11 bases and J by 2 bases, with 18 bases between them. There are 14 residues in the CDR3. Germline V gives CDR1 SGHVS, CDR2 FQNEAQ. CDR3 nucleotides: TGTGCCGGCAATAGGGCAGGGGAACAAGAGACCCAGTACTTC. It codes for CAGNRAGEQETQYF.

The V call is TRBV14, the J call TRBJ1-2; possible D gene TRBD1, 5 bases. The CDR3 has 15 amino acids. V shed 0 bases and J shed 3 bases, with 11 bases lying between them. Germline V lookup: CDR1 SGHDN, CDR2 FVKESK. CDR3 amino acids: CASSQDWRGDYGYTF. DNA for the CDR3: TGTGCCAGCAGCCAAGATTGGAGAGGGGACTATGGCTACACCTTC.